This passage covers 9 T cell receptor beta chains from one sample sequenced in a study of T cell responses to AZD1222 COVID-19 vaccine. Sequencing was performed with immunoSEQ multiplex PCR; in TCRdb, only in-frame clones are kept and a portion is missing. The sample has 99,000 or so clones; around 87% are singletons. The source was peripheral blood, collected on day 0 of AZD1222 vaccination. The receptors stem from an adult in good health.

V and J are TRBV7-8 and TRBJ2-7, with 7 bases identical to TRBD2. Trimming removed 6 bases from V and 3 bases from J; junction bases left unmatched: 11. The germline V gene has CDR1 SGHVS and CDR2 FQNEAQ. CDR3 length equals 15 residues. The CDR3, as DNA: TGTGCCAGCAGACGGGGGGACGGGCGGGTCTACGAGCAGTACTTC. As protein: CASRRGDGRVYEQYF.

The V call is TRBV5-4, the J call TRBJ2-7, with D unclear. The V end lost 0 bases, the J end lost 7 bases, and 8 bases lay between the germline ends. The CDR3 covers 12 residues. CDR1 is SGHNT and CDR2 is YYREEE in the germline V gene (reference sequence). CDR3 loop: CASSLGAGEQYF. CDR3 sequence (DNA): TGTGCCAGCAGCTTGGGGGCTGGAGAGCAGTACTTC.

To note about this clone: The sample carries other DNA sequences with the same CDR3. CDR3 in DNA: TGTGCCAGTAGTATGACGGGGGGAATCTACGAGCAGTACTTC. This translates into CASSMTGGIYEQYF. V gene TRBV19 combines with J gene TRBJ2-7, with 7 bases aligning to TRBD2. The germline V gene encodes CDR1 LNHDA and CDR2 SQIVND (reference sequence). This CDR3 contains 14 residues. V dropped 3 bases and J dropped 3; count of bases not matched to a gene: 5.

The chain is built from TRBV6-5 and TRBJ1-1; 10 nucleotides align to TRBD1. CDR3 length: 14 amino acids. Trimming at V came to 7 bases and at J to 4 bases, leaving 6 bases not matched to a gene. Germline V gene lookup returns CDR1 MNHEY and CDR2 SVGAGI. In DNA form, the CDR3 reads TGTGCCAGCAACGGACAGGGGGTGAGCACTGAAGCTTTCTTT. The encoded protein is CASNGQGVSTEAFF.

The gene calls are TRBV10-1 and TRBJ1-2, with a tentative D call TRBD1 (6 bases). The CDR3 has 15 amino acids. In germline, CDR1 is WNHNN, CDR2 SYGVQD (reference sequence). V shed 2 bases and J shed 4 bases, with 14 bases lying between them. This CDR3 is CASSEGLGGSYGYTF. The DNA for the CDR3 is TGCGCCAGCAGTGAGGGTCTGGGGGGCTCCTATGGCTACACCTTC.

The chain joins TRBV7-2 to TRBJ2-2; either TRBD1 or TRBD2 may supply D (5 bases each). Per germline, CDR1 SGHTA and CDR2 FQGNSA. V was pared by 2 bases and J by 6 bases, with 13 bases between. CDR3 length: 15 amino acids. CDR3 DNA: TGTGCCAGCAGCTTAATGGGACCACGGGCCGGGGAGCTGTTTTTT. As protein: CASSLMGPRAGELFF.

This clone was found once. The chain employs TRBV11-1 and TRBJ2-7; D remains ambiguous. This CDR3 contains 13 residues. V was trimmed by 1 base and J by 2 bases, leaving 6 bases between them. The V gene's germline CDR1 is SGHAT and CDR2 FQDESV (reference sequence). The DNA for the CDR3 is TGTGCCAGCAGCTTAGGGACGGCCTACGAGCAGTACTTC. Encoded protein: CASSLGTAYEQYF.

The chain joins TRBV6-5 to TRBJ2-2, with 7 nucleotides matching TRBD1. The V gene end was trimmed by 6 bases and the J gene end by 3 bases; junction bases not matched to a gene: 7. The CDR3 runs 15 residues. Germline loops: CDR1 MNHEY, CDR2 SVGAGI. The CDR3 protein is CASRITGVDTGELFF. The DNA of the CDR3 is TGTGCCAGCAGGATTACAGGGGTTGACACCGGGGAGCTGTTTTTT.

Here the CDR3 DNA reads TGTGCCAGCAGCCCCAGGACAGGGTTGGTGGGCTCCTACAATGAGCAGTTCTTC. Encoded protein: CASSPRTGLVGSYNEQFF. This chain joins TRBV11-3 and TRBJ2-1; 8 bases line up with TRBD1. After removal of 5 bases from V and 0 bases from J, the junction contained 12 bases not matched to a gene. Per germline, CDR1 SGHNT and CDR2 YENEEA. This CDR3 is 18 amino acids long. Combining the CDR3 with reference TRBV11-3 and TRBJ2-1 gives the whole variable domain EAGVVQSPRYKIIEKKQPVAFWCNPISGHNTLYWYLQNLGQGPELLIRYENEEAVDDSQLPKDRFSAERLKGVDSTLKIQPAELGDSAVYLCASSPRTGLVGSYNEQFFGPGTRLTVL.